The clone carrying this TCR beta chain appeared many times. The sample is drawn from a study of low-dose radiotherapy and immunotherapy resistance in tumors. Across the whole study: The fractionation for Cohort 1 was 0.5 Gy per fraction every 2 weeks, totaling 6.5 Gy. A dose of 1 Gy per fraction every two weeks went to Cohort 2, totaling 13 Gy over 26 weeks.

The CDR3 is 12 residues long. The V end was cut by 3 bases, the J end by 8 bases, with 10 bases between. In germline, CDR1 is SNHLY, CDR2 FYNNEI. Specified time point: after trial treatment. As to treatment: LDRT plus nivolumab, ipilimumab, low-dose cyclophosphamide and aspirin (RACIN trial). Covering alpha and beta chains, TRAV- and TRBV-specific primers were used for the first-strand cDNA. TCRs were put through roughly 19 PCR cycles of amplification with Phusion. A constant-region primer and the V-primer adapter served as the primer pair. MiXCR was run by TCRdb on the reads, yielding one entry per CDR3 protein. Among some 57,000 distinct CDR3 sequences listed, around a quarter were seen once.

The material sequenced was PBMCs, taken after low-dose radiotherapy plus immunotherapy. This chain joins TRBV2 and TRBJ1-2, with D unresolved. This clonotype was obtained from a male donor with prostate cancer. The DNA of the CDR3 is TGTGCCAGCAGTGACATCCTGGGGGGCTACACCTTC. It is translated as CASSDILGGYTF.